Reported below is one TCR beta chain. The data were obtained in a study of T cell responses to AZD1222 COVID-19 vaccine. The CDR3 contains 17 residues. V lost 4 bases and J lost 5; bases outside the gene matches: 13. Germline V gene lookup returns CDR1 SGHAT and CDR2 FQNNGV. Produced via immunoSEQ multiplex PCR; TCRdb's table is partial and in-frame only. Counted here are about 97,000 clones, about 89% occurring once; the ten biggest clones make up under 8.5%. The receptor comes from an adult in good health. Material: peripheral blood, obtained on day 0 of AZD1222 vaccination. The chain employs TRBV11-2 and TRBJ2-2, with 7 bases aligning to TRBD1. This CDR3 reads CASSSQGQGEVTGELFF. CDR3 DNA: TGTGCCAGCAGCTCACAGGGGCAGGGTGAGGTTACCGGGGAGCTGTTTTTT.